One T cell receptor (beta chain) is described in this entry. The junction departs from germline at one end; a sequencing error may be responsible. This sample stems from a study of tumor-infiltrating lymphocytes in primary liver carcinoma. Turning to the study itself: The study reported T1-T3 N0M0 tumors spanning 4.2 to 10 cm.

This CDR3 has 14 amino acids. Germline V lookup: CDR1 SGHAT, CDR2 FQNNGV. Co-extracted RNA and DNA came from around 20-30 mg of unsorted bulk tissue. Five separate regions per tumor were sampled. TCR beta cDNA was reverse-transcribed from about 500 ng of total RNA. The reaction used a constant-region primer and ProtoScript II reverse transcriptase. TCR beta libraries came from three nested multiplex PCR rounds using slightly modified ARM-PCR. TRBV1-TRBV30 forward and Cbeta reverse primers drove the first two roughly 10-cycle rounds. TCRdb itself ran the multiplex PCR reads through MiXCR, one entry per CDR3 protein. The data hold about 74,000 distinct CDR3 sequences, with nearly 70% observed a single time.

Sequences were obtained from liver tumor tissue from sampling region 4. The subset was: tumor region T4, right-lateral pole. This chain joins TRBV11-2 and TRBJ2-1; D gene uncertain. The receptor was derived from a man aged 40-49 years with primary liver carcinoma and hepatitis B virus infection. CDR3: CASSSTDPGNEQFF. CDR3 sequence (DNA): TGTGCCAGCAGTTCAACGGACCCTGGGAATGAGCAATTCTTC.